This TCR beta chain was profiled in a study of tumor-infiltrating lymphocytes in primary liver carcinoma. General study results and limits: Unsorted bulk samples meant CD4+ and CD8+ repertoires went uncompared.

Blood RNA originated from unsorted whole blood, with germline DNA additionally extracted. CDR1 is MGHDK and CDR2 is SYGVNS in the germline V gene. The length of the CDR3 is 13 residues. Details on this clonotype: The antigen remains undetermined. One junction end does not reproduce the germline sequence, and a read error may be involved.

TCR beta cDNA came from about 470 ng total RNA, primed with a constant-region primer. ARM-PCR was slightly modified, and three nested multiplex PCR rounds with it gave rise to the TCR beta libraries. A C-beta reverse primer was combined with TRBV1-TRBV30 forward primers in the first two PCR rounds, and each round had about 10 cycles. TCRdb processed the multiplex PCR reads anew with MiXCR; each CDR3 protein has one entry. The sample shows over 250,000 distinct CDR3 sequences, about three fifths of them seen only once. The source is a woman aged 25 to 39 with primary liver carcinoma and hepatitis B virus infection. The material sequenced was peripheral blood. This sequence joins TRBV25-1 and TRBJ2-1; D remains ambiguous. The CDR3 DNA is TGTGACAGCATCTCACCATTATACAATGAGCCGTTCTTC. It translates to CDSISPLYNEPFF.